The 19 T cell receptor beta chains listed next were all sequenced from one sample in a study of blood T cell repertoires in COVID-19. This table comes from immunoSEQ multiplex PCR, and its TCRdb copy is limited to in-frame clones, with some not included. The sample includes some 83,000 clones, around 88% seen only once; the top ten take roughly 5%. Sequenced sample: peripheral blood. These receptors originate from a woman older than 75 with active or convalescent COVID-19.

The chain employs TRBV28 and TRBJ1-2; D may be TRBD1 (5 bases). V lost 5 bases to trimming and J lost 5 bases, with 15 bases between them. Looked up from germline, CDR1 is MDHEN and CDR2 is SYDVKM. The CDR3 runs to 14 residues. CDR3 region: CASSINLGTYGYTF. CDR3 coding DNA: TGTGCCAGCAGTATCAACCTTGGGACTTATGGCTACACCTTC.

J is TRBJ2-1 and V is TRBV5-4; 8 bases fit TRBD2. Germline CDR1 SGHNT, CDR2 YYREEE (reference sequence). With 0 bases clipped from V and 12 bases from J, the junction kept 11 bases outside the gene matches. CDR3 length equals 15 residues. As DNA, the CDR3 is TGTGCCAGCAGCTTGGAGCGGGAGATAACCTCTGGGCAGTTCTTC. This translates into CASSLEREITSGQFF.

This chain links TRBV19 with TRBJ2-7, with D tentatively TRBD2 (5 bases). The CDR3 runs to 14 residues. V lost 1 base and J 0 bases, leaving 7 bases between the germline ends. Per germline, CDR1 LNHDA and CDR2 SQIVND (reference sequence). The CDR3 DNA follows: TGTGCCAGTAGTATAGGCGGGTTCTCCTACGAGCAGTACTTC. Amino acid sequence: CASSIGGFSYEQYF. Combining the CDR3 with reference TRBV19 and TRBJ2-7 gives the whole variable domain DGGITQSPKYLFRKEGQNVTLSCEQNLNHDAMYWYRQDPGQGLRLIYYSQIVNDFQKGDIAEGYSVSREKKESFPLTVTSAQKNPTAFYLCASSIGGFSYEQYFGPGTRLTVT.

The chain employs TRBV7-2 and TRBJ2-4; 9 bases agree with TRBD1. The CDR3 length is 18 residues. CDR1 is SGHTA and CDR2 is FQGNSA in the germline V gene. J lost 1 base, V lost 4 bases, and 11 bases had no gene match. DNA for the CDR3: TGTGCCAGCAGCTCGAGGGACAGGGTAGTTGGGGCCAAAAACATTCAGTACTTC. This encodes CASSSRDRVVGAKNIQYF.

The gene calls are TRBV7-8 and TRBJ2-3; D is unresolved. V was shortened by 5 bases and J by 4 bases, with 10 bases between the two germline ends. The CDR3 contains 13 residues. Germline values: CDR1 SGHVS, CDR2 FQNEAQ. The CDR3 reads CASSPRLSDTQYF. CDR3 in DNA: TGTGCCAGCAGCCCGAGACTCTCAGATACGCAGTATTTT.

The chain employs TRBV7-2 and TRBJ1-4; 9 positions agree with TRBD1. V dropped 5 bases and J dropped 8; count of bases not matched to a gene: 9. Germline values: CDR1 SGHTA, CDR2 FQGNSA. The CDR3 is 15 amino acids. CDR3 sequence: CASSENRGLWEKLFF. The CDR3 coding sequence is TGTGCCAGCAGCGAAAACAGGGGGCTTTGGGAAAAACTGTTTTTT.

The CDR3 loop is CASSLTSGGLRTQYF. The CDR3 DNA sequence: TGCGCCAGCAGCTTAACTAGCGGGGGGCTGAGGACCCAGTACTTC. The J gene is TRBJ2-5, the V gene TRBV5-1; 12 bases match TRBD2. With 2 bases clipped from V and 7 bases from J, the junction kept 6 bases outside the gene matches. Per germline, CDR1 SGHRS and CDR2 YFSETQ. The CDR3 is made up of 15 amino acids. Filled out from reference TRBV5-1 and TRBJ2-5, the complete variable domain reads KAGVTQTPRYLIKTRGQQVTLSCSPISGHRSVSWYQQTPGQGLQFLFEYFSETQRNKGNFPGRFSGRQFSNSRSEMNVSTLELGDSALYLCASSLTSGGLRTQYFGPGTRLLVL.

This clone was counted a single time. The same CDR3 can be traced to other DNA sequences in this sample. The J gene is TRBJ2-2, the V gene TRBV27, with a tentative D call TRBD2 (6 bases). Germline values: CDR1 MNHEY, CDR2 SMNVEV (reference sequence). The CDR3 contains 14 residues. V was shortened by 5 bases and J by 5 bases, with 12 bases between the two germline ends. The CDR3 DNA sequence: TGTGCCAGCAGTCGGTCCGGAGGGACCGGGGAGCTGTTTTTT. This encodes CASSRSGGTGELFF.

V is TRBV9 and J is TRBJ2-3, with 11 bases fitting TRBD2. CDR3 size: 18 residues. After removal of 3 bases from V and 2 bases from J, the junction contained 11 bases not matched to a gene. Germline V gene sequence: CDR1 SGDLS, CDR2 YYNGEE. DNA for the CDR3: TGTGCCAGCAGCGCTATAGCGGGGGGGATAACACCCACAGATACGCAGTATTTT. This gives the protein CASSAIAGGITPTDTQYF.

This sequence joins TRBV6-5 and TRBJ1-3, with D maybe TRBD1 (5 bases). The length of the CDR3 is 14 residues. The V gene lost 9 bases and the J gene lost 0 bases, with 12 bases spanning the gap. Germline V gene sequence: CDR1 MNHEY, CDR2 SVGAGI. The CDR3 DNA reads as TGTGCCAGTCGGGGGAGGCACTCTGGAAACACCATATATTTT. This translates into CASRGRHSGNTIYF.

V and J are TRBV18 and TRBJ2-7; 8 bases map to TRBD1. With V trimmed by 5 bases and J by 5 bases, 11 bases remained unmatched. This CDR3 spans 15 amino acids. Germline loops: CDR1 KGHSH, CDR2 LQKENI. For the CDR3, the DNA is TGTGCCAGCTCATCCACGACAGGGGAGGTGAACGAGCAGTACTTC. It specifies CASSSTTGEVNEQYF.

CDR3 DNA: TGTGCCAGCAAAACAGGGGCCGAGACCCAGTACTTC. Protein: CASKTGAETQYF. This chain connects TRBV2 to TRBJ2-5, with 7 bases that match TRBD1. V was pared by 7 bases and J by 5 bases, with 4 bases of the junction left unmatched. Germline V CDR1 and CDR2: SNHLY, FYNNEI. The CDR3 runs 12 residues.

The J gene is TRBJ1-1, the V gene TRBV28, with TRBD1 as a possible D gene (6 bases). The CDR3 is 15 amino acids. CDR1 MDHEN and CDR2 SYDVKM come from the germline V gene. Trimming pared 2 bases from V and 1 base from J, leaving 11 bases between. Here the CDR3 reads CASSLQGWGNTEAFF. DNA for the CDR3: TGTGCCAGCAGTTTACAGGGGTGGGGGAACACTGAAGCTTTCTTT.

The rearrangement uses TRBV9 and TRBJ2-7; 10 nucleotides align to TRBD1. Unmatched junction bases numbered 5, after V lost 1 base and J lost 4 bases. Looked up from germline, CDR1 is SGDLS and CDR2 is YYNGEE. The CDR3 runs to 15 residues. CDR3 bases: TGTGCCAGCAGCGTAACCGGGACAGGGGTTTACGAGCAGTACTTC. This translates into CASSVTGTGVYEQYF.

This clone was detected only once. The chain links TRBV3-1 (or the pseudogene TRBV3-2) to TRBJ1-1; 9 positions agree with TRBD1. CDR3 length: 14 residues. V shed 2 bases and J 3 bases; nucleotides not matched to a gene: 1. Looked up from germline, CDR1 is LGHDT and CDR2 is YNNKEL (reference sequence). CDR3 in DNA: TGTGCCAGCAGCCAAAACAGGGGGCACACTGAAGCTTTCTTT. As protein: CASSQNRGHTEAFF.

This chain links TRBV5-4 with TRBJ2-4, with 8 bases that match TRBD2. The germline V gene has CDR1 SGHNT and CDR2 YYREEE (reference sequence). The V gene end was trimmed by 0 bases and the J gene end by 8 bases; junction bases not matched to a gene: 4. The CDR3 is 14 residues long. CDR3 residues: CASSLGGRGDIQYF. The CDR3 DNA reads TGTGCCAGCAGCTTGGGAGGGCGGGGGGACATTCAGTACTTC.

The chain links TRBV6-2 or TRBV6-3 to TRBJ1-5; possible D gene TRBD1, 6 bases. Trimming took off 6 bases at V and 13 bases at J, with 13 bases between the two ends. This CDR3 is 11 amino acids long. The germline V gene has CDR1 MNHEY and CDR2 SVGEGT. The CDR3 DNA reads TGTGCCAGCAGCCGCCTGACAGGACAGCATTTT. Translating gives CASSRLTGQHF.

The chain combines TRBV28 with TRBJ1-2; possibly TRBD1 for D (6 bases). The CDR3 sequence is 14 residues long. The germline V gene has CDR1 MDHEN and CDR2 SYDVKM. V was cut by 5 bases and J by 4 bases, with 14 bases left in between. The CDR3 coding sequence is TGTGCCAGCAGTGGACAGATCGGCACCTATGGCTACACCTTC. Translating it yields CASSGQIGTYGYTF.

The gene calls are TRBV5-1 and TRBJ2-1; the D gene is possibly TRBD2 (6 bases). CDR1 is SGHRS, CDR2 YFSETQ, per germline. The CDR3 contains 17 residues. V was shortened by 1 base and J by 6 bases, with 20 bases between the two germline ends. The CDR3 sequence: CASSLRIAAAGFNEQFF. The CDR3 coding sequence is TGCGCCAGCAGCTTGCGGATAGCGGCCGCGGGGTTCAATGAGCAGTTCTTC.